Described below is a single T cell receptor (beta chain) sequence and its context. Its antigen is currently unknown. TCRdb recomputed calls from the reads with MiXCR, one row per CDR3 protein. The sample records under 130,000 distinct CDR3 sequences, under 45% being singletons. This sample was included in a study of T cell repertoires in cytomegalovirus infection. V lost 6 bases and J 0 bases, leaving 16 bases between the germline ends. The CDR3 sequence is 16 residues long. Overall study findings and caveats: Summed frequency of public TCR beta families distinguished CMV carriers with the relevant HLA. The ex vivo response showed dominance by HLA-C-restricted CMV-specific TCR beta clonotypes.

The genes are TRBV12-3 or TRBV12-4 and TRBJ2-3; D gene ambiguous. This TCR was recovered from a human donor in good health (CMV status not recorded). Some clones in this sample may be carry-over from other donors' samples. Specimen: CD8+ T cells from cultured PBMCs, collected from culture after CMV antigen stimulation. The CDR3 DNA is TGTGCCAGCAGCCCCTTTGCCAGGCTAAGCACAGATACGCAGTATTTT. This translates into CASSPFARLSTDTQYF.